The clone carrying this T cell receptor beta chain was seen a single time. The antigen is unknown. As for treatment: oral pan-JAK inhibitor, 5-10 mg twice daily. The entry originates in a study of CD8+ T cells in alopecia areata. Study outcomes and limitations: Scalp sample sequencing also detects resident alphabeta T cells of normal skin.

As the sequencing template, cDNA was produced by extracting RNA and reverse transcribing it. The method was immunoSEQ multiplex PCR; TCRdb's version includes in-frame clones alone and lacks a portion of them. The table includes over 100,000 clones, roughly 50% detected once. The CDR3 contains 15 residues. CDR1 is MNHNS, CDR2 SASEGT, per germline. V gave up 5 bases and J gave up 6 bases; unmatched junction bases: 9. Sequenced material: CD8+ T cells sorted from blood, taken at week 24, from a patient treated with tofacitinib. V gene TRBV6-1 combines with J gene TRBJ1-2, with 10 bases matching TRBD1. This receptor was taken from a human donor with alopecia areata. The CDR3 DNA sequence: TGTGCCAGCAGTATCGGGACAGGGGCGAGGGATGGCTACACCTTC. It yields the protein CASSIGTGARDGYTF.